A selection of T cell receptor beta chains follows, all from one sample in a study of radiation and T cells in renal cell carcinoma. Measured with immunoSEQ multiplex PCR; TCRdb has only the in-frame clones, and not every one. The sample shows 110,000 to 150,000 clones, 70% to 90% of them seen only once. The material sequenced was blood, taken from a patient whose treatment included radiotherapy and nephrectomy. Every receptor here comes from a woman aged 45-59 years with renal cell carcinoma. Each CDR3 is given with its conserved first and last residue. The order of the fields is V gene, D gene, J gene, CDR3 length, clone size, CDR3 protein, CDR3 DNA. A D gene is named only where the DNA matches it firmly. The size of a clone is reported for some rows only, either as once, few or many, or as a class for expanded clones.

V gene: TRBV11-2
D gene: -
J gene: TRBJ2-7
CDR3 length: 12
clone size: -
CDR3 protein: CASSQTGFEQYF
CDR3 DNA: TGTGCCAGCAGTCAAACAGGGTTCGAGCAGTACTTC

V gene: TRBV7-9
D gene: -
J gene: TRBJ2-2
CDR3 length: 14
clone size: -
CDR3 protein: CASSWDGTVGELFF
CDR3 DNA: TGTGCCAGCAGCTGGGACGGAACGGTCGGGGAGCTGTTTTTT

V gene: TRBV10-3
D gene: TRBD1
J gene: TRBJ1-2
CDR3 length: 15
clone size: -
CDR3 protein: CAIRRQGDPNYGYTF
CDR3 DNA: TGTGCCATCAGACGACAGGGGGACCCTAACTATGGCTACACCTTC

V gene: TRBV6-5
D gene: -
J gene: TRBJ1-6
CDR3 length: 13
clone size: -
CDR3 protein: CASSYTPNSPLHF
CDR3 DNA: TGTGCCAGCAGTTATACCCCGAATTCACCCCTCCACTTT

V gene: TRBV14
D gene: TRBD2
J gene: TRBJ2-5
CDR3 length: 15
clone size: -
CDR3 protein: CASSRQLAVKETQYF
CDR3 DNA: TGTGCCAGCAGCCGCCAACTAGCGGTCAAAGAGACCCAGTACTTC

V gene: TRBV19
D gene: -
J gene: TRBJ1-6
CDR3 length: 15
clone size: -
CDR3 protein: CASSPQSSYNSPLHF
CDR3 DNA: TGTGCCAGTAGTCCTCAAAGCTCCTATAATTCACCCCTCCACTTT

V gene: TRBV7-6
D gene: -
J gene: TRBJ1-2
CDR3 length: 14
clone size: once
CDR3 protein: CASSPRAGAYGYTF
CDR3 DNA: TGTGCCAGCAGCCCACGTGCGGGGGCTTATGGCTACACCTTC

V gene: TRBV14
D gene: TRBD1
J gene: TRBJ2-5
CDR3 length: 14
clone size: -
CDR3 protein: CASSQNRGQETQYF
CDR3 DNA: TGTGCCAGCAGCCAAAACAGGGGTCAAGAGACCCAGTACTTC

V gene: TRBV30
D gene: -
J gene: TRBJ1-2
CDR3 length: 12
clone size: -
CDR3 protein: CAWTFGGNGYTF
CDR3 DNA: TGTGCCTGGACTTTCGGGGGGAATGGCTACACCTTC

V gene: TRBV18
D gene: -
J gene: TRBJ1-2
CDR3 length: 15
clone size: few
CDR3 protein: CASSPRGAADYGYTF
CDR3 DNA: TGTGCCAGCTCACCACGCGGGGCCGCGGACTATGGCTACACCTTC

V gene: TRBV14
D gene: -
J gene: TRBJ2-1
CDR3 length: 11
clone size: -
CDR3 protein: CASSEGGEQFF
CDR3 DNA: TGTGCCAGCAGCGAGGGTGGTGAGCAGTTCTTC

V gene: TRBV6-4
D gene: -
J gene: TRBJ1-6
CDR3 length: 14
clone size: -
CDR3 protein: CASSVGGTDSPLHF
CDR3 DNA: TGTGCCAGCAGTGTTGGAGGGACTGATTCACCCCTCCACTTT

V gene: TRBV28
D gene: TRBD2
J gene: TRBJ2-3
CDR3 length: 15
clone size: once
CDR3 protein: CASTPAGEGTDTQYF
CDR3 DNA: TGTGCCAGCACTCCAGCGGGGGAGGGCACAGATACGCAGTATTTT

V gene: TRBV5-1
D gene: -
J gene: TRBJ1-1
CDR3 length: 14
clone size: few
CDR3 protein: CASSWGQENTEAFF
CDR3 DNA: TGCGCCAGCAGTTGGGGGCAGGAGAACACTGAAGCTTTCTTT

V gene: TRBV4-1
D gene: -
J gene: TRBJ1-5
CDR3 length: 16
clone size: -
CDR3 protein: CASSLLQGYSNQPQHF
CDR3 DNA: TGCGCCAGCAGCCTCCTACAGGGTTATAGCAATCAGCCCCAGCATTTT

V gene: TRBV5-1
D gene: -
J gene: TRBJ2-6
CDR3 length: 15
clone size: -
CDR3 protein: CASSLGVSGANVLTF
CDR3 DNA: TGCGCCAGCAGCTTGGGTGTCTCTGGGGCCAACGTCCTGACTTTC

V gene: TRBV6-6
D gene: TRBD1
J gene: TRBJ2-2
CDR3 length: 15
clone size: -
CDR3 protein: CASSQGQGGTGELFF
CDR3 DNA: TGTGCCAGCAGCCAAGGACAGGGAGGCACCGGGGAGCTGTTTTTT

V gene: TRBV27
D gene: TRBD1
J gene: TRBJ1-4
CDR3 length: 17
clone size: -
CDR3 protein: CASSLSPGTDPDEKLFF
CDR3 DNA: TGTGCCAGCAGTTTATCCCCTGGGACAGACCCAGATGAAAAACTGTTTTTT

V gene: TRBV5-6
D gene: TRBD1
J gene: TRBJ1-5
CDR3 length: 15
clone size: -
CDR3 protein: CASSLGTGSNQPQHF
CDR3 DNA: TGTGCCAGCAGCTTGGGGACAGGGTCGAATCAGCCCCAGCATTTT

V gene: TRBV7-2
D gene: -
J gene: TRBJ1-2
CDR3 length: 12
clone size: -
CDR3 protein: CASSSDSYGYTF
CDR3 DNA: TGTGCCAGCAGCTCGGACAGCTATGGCTACACCTTC

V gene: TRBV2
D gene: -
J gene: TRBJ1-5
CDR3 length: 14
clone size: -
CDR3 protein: CASSVRVGNQPQHF
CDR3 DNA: TGTGCCAGCAGTGTCAGGGTTGGCAATCAGCCCCAGCATTTT

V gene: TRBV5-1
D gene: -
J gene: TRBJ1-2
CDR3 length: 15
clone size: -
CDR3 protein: CASSLDTGAPYGYTF
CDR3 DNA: TGCGCCAGCAGCTTGGACACAGGAGCTCCCTATGGCTACACCTTC

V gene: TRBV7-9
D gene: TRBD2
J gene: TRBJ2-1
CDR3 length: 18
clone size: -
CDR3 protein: CASSLVLQRLASDYEQFF
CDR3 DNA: TGTGCCAGCAGCTTAGTTTTGCAACGACTAGCAAGTGACTATGAGCAGTTCTTC

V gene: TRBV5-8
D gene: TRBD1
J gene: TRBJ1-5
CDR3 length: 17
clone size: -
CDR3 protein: CASSKGQGGISNQPQHF
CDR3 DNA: TGTGCCAGCAGCAAGGGACAGGGGGGGATCAGCAATCAGCCCCAGCATTTT

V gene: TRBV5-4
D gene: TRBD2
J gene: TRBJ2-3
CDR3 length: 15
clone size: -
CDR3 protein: CASSALAGGHVTQYF
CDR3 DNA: TGTGCCAGCAGCGCCTTAGCGGGGGGGCATGTTACGCAGTATTTT

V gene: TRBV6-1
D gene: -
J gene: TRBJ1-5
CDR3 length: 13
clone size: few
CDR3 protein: CASSDIPGQPQHF
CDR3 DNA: TGTGCCAGCAGTGATATTCCGGGTCAGCCCCAGCATTTT

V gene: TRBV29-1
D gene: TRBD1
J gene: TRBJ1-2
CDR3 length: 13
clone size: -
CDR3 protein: CSVEGAGKHGYTF
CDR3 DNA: TGCAGCGTCGAGGGGGCTGGAAAACATGGCTACACCTTC

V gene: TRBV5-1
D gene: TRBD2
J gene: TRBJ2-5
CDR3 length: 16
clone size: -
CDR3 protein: CASSPTGLAGGETQYF
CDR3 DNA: TGCGCCAGCAGCCCGACGGGACTAGCGGGGGGTGAGACCCAGTACTTC

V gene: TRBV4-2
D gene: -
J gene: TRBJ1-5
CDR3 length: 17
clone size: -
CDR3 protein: CASSQEIPGRPNQPQHF
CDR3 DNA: TGTGCCAGCAGCCAAGAGATCCCGGGGCGGCCAAATCAGCCCCAGCATTTT

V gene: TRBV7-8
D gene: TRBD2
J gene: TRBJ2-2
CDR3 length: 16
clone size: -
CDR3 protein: CASSALAGGRAGELFF
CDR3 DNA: TGTGCCAGCAGCGCGCTAGCGGGGGGGCGCGCCGGGGAGCTGTTTTTT

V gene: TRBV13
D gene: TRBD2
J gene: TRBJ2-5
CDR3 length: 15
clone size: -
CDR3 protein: CASSLQRGYQETQYF
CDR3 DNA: TGTGCCAGCAGCCTACAGCGGGGATACCAAGAGACCCAGTACTTC

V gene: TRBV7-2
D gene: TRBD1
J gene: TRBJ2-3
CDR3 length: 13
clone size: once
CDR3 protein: CAKRDRGADTQYF
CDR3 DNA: TGTGCCAAACGGGACAGGGGGGCAGATACGCAGTATTTT

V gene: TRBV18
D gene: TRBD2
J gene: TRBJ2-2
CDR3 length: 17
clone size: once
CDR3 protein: CASSLLGAGANTGELFF
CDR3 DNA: TGTGCCAGCTCACTCCTAGGAGCGGGGGCGAACACCGGGGAGCTGTTTTTT